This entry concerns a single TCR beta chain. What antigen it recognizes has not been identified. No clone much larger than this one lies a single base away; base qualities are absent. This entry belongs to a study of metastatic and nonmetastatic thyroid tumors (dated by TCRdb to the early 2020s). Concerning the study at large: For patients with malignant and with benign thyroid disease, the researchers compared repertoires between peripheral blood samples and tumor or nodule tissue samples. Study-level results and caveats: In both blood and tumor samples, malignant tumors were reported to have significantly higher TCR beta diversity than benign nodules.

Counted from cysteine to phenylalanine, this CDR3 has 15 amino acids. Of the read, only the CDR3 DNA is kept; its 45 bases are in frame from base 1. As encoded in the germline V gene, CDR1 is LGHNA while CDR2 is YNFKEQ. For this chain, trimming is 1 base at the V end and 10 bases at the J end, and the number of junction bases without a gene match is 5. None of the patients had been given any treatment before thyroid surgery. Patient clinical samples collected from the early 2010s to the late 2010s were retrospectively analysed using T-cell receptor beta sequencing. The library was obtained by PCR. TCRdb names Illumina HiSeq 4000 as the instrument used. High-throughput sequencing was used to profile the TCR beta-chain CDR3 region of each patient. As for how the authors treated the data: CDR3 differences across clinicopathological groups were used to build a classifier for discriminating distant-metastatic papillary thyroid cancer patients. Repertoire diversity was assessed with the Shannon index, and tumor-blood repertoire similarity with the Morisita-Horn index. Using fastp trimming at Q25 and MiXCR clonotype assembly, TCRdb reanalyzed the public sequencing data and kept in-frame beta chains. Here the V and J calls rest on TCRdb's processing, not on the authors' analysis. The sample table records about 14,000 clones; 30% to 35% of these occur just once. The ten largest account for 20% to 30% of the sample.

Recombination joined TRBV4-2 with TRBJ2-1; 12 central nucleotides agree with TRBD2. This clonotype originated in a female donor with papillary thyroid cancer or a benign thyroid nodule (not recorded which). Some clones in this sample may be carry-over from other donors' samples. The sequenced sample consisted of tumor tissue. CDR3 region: CASSQASGGAEEQFF. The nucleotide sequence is TGTGCCAGCAGCCAAGCTAGCGGGGGGGCTGAAGAGCAGTTCTTC.